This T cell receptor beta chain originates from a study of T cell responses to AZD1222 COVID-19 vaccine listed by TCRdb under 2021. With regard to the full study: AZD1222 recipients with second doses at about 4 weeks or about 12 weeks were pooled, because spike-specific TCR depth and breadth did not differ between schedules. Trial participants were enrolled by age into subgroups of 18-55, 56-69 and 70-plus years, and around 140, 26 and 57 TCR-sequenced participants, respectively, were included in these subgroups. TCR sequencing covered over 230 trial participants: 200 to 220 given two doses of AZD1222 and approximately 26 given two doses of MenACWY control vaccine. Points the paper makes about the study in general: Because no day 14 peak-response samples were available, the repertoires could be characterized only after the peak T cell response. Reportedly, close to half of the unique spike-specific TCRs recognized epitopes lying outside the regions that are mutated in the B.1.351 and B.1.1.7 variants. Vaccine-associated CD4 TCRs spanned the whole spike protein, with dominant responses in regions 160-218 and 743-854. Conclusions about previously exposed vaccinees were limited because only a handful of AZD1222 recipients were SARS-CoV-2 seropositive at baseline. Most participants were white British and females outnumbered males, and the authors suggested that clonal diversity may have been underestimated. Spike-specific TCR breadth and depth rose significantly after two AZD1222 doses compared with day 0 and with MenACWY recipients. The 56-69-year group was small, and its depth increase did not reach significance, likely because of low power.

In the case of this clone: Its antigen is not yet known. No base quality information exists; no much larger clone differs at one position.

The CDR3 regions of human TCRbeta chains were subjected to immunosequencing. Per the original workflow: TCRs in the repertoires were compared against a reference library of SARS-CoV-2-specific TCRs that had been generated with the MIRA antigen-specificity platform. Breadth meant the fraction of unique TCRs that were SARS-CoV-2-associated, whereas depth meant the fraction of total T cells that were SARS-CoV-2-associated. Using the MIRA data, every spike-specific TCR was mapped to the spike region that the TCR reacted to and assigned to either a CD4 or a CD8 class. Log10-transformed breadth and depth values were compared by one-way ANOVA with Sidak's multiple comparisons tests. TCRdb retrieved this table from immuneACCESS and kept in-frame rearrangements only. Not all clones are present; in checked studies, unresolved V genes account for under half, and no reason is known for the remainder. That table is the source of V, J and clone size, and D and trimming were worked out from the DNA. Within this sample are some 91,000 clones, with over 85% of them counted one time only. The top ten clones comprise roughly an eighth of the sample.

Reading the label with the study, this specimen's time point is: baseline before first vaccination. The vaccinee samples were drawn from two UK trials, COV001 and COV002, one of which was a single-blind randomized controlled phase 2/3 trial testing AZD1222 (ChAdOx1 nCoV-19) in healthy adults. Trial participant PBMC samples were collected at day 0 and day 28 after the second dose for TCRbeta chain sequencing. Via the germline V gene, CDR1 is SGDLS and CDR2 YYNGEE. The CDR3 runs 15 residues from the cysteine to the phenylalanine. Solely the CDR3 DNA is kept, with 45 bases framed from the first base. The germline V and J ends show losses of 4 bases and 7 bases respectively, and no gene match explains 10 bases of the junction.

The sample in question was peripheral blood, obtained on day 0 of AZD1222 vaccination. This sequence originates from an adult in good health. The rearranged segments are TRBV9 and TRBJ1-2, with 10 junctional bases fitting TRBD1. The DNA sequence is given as TGTGCCAGCAGCAGCCGGGACAGGGGCGGCTTTGGCTACACCTTC. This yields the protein CASSSRDRGGFGYTF.